This TCR beta chain comes out of a study of T cells in Graves' hyperthyroidism and ophthalmopathy. As for the study in general: Peripheral blood was collected at initial diagnosis, before any treatment.

The V end lost 6 bases, the J end lost 5 bases, and 16 bases lay between the germline ends. CDR3 size: 14 residues. From RNA transcripts, TCR beta CDR3 regions were amplified. With the HTBI primer set, the TCR CDR3 went through a first round of RT-PCR. TCRdb reprocessed the multiplex PCR reads via MiXCR and lists one record per CDR3 protein. The data contain roughly 400,000 distinct CDR3 sequences, over 13% of them singletons. In its sample, this clonotype was seen many times. Using more than 7.5 ml of fresh peripheral blood, PBMCs were prepared. The chain is built from TRBV12-3 or TRBV12-4 and TRBJ2-5; no reliable D call. The sample consisted of blood. The source of this sequence is a man aged 50 to 60 with Graves' ophthalmopathy. The CDR3 DNA is TGTGCCAGCAGCCAGACGGGTCCTGGGGAGACCCAGTACTTC. It yields the protein CASSQTGPGETQYF.